These 32 T cell receptor beta chains originate from one sample sequenced in a study of cytomegalovirus exposure and HLA in healthy donors. Clones were read by immunoSEQ multiplex PCR, and TCRdb kept only the in-frame ones, dropping some. The data show about 250,000 clones, with around nine tenths seen just once and 2.6% held by the top ten. The sequenced sample was PBMCs. These receptors were collected from a man aged 18 to 29 in good health and CMV-seronegative.

The CDR3: CASSRGTPFGETQYF. CDR3 bases: TGTGCCAGCAGTCGAGGGACACCGTTCGGAGAGACCCAGTACTTC. The chain uses TRBV28 and TRBJ2-5, with D perhaps matching TRBD1 (6 bases). The CDR3 sequence is 15 residues long. V was shortened by 5 bases and J by 4 bases, with 17 bases between the two germline ends. Germline values: CDR1 MDHEN, CDR2 SYDVKM. Drawing the rest from reference TRBV28 and TRBJ2-5, the complete variable domain is DVKVTQSSRYLVKRTGEKVFLECVQDMDHENMFWYRQDPGLGLRLIYFSYDVKMKEKGDIPEGYSVSREKKERFSLILESASTNQTSMYLCASSRGTPFGETQYFGPGTRLLVL.

This clone was detected once. The chain couples TRBV7-9 to TRBJ2-7, with 7 nucleotides matching TRBD2. The CDR3 is made up of 14 amino acids. The germline V gene has CDR1 SEHNR and CDR2 FQNEAQ (reference sequence). V was clipped by 7 bases and J by 3 bases; unmatched bases: 9. The CDR3 nucleotides read TGTGCCAGCACCCCGGGGGGAGGGAGCTACGAGCAGTACTTC. Translation: CASTPGGGSYEQYF.

The sample holds one count of this clone. J is TRBJ2-7 and V is TRBV4-3, with no clear D. CDR1 is LGHNA, CDR2 YSLEER, per germline. Trimming took 4 bases from V and 1 from J, leaving 8 bases between them. CDR3 size: 13 residues. CDR3 bases: TGCGCCAGCAGCCCGGGTCTTTCCTACGAGCAGTACTTC. This gives the protein CASSPGLSYEQYF.

CDR3 DNA: TGCGCCAGCAGCTTCGGGACAGGCTCCTACGAGCAGTACTTC. Amino acids: CASSFGTGSYEQYF. The gene calls are TRBV5-1 and TRBJ2-7; the match to TRBD1 covers 8 bases. Germline CDR1 is SGHRS and CDR2 is YFSETQ. This CDR3 is 14 amino acids long. The ends lost 2 bases at V and 0 bases at J; junction bases unmatched: 1.

The chain is built from TRBV28 and TRBJ2-3; D not certain. Germline values: CDR1 MDHEN, CDR2 SYDVKM. CDR3 length: 15 amino acids. The V gene lost 2 bases and the J gene lost 1 base, with 10 bases spanning the gap. The CDR3 reads CASSLMPEGTDTQYF. For the CDR3, the DNA is TGTGCCAGCAGTTTAATGCCAGAGGGCACAGATACGCAGTATTTT.

The rearrangement uses TRBV7-8 and TRBJ2-3, with a weak D call TRBD1 (6 bases). Germline CDR1 is SGHVS and CDR2 is FQNEAQ. The CDR3 runs to 18 residues. Trimming stripped 2 bases from V and 0 bases from J, with 18 bases between. The CDR3: CASSLLRLAGVSTDTQYF. The DNA of the CDR3 is TGTGCCAGCAGCTTACTTAGATTGGCAGGGGTGAGCACAGATACGCAGTATTTT.

The V and J genes are TRBV7-8 and TRBJ2-1, with 12 bases matching TRBD1. With 4 bases clipped from V and 7 bases from J, the junction kept 11 bases outside the gene matches. The CDR3 consists of 17 residues. CDR1 is SGHVS and CDR2 is FQNEAQ in the germline V gene. In DNA, the CDR3 is TGTGCCAGCAGCTCGGCAAAGGGACAGGGGGCTTATAATGAGCAGTTCTTC. This sequence encodes CASSSAKGQGAYNEQFF. Looking up the rest from reference TRBV7-8 and TRBJ2-1 gives the full variable domain: GAGVSQSPRYKVAKRGQDVALRCDPISGHVSLFWYQQALGQGPEFLTYFQNEAQLDKSGLPSDRFFAERPEGSVSTLKIQRTQQEDSAVYLCASSSAKGQGAYNEQFFGPGTRLTVL.

V gene TRBV7-8 combines with J gene TRBJ2-7; D is uncertain. The CDR3 length is 14 residues. The germline gives CDR1 SGHVS, CDR2 FQNEAQ. V was clipped by 5 bases and J by 5 bases, with 16 bases between them. CDR3 sequence: CASSAVKEFDEQYF. The CDR3 region has the DNA TGTGCCAGCAGCGCCGTGAAGGAGTTTGACGAGCAGTACTTC.

This clone has more than one count but fewer than ten. The rearrangement uses TRBV5-1 and TRBJ1-6; D is ambiguous. Looked up from germline, CDR1 is SGHRS and CDR2 is YFSETQ. This CDR3 contains 15 residues. V gave up 1 base and J gave up 9 bases, with 14 bases separating them. The CDR3 DNA reads as TGCGCCAGCAGCTTGTCATCGGAGCGGGGTTCACCCCTCCACTTT. Protein product: CASSLSSERGSPLHF.

The sample holds one count of this clone. The chain combines TRBV7-2 with TRBJ2-7, with TRBD1 as a possible D gene (5 bases). This CDR3 has 16 amino acids. Trimming cost V 0 bases and J 6 bases, with 18 bases left between them. Germline CDR1 SGHTA, CDR2 FQGNSA. The DNA of the CDR3 is TGTGCCAGCAGCTTAGCGAACGACAGAAGTAAACGCGAGCAGTACTTC. It is translated as CASSLANDRSKREQYF.

J is TRBJ2-7 and V is TRBV12-5, with D perhaps matching TRBD2 (6 bases). This CDR3 region has 15 residues. V lost 8 bases, J lost 6 bases, and 23 bases lay in between. CDR1 is LGHNT and CDR2 is FRNRAP in the germline V gene. CDR3 sequence (DNA): TGTGCTAGTCCCAGTCGGGGGAAAGGTCCCCTCGAGCAGTACTTC. It encodes CASPSRGKGPLEQYF.

The rearrangement links TRBV10-1 to TRBJ1-1, with 7 bases lining up with TRBD1. With 8 bases clipped from V and 4 bases from J, the junction kept 7 bases outside the gene matches. Germline CDR1 WNHNN, CDR2 SYGVQD (reference sequence). The CDR3 totals 13 residues. CDR3 loop: CASSLSGGTEAFF. For the CDR3, the DNA is TGCGCCAGCTCACTGTCAGGGGGCACTGAAGCTTTCTTT.

The V and J genes are TRBV18 and TRBJ2-2; D is unresolved. Germline-derived CDR1 and CDR2 are KGHSH and LQKENI. V lost 3 bases to trimming and J lost 4 bases, with 12 bases between them. The CDR3 is 15 amino acids. CDR3 protein: CASSPATGFTGELFF. The CDR3 DNA is TGTGCCAGCTCACCCGCCACCGGTTTCACCGGGGAGCTGTTTTTT. The whole variable domain, remainder taken from reference TRBV18 and TRBJ2-2, is NAGVMQNPRHLVRRRGQEARLRCSPMKGHSHVYWYRQLPEEGLKFMVYLQKENIIDESGMPKERFSAEFPKEGPSILRIQQVVRGDSAAYFCASSPATGFTGELFFGEGSRLTVL.

To note about this clone: Germline and junction disagree at one end, which may indicate a read error. The CDR3 here is CVSSLGQGGSEQYF. In nucleotides, the CDR3 is TGTGTCAGCAGTTTGGGACAGGGCGGTTCCGAGCAGTACTTC. The chain joins TRBV28 to TRBJ2-7; TRBD1 matches 9 bases. This CDR3 spans 14 amino acids. The germline gives CDR1 MDHEN, CDR2 SYDVKM.

In this sample, this clone turned up many times. This chain uses TRBV27 with TRBJ2-1, with a tentative D call TRBD2 (7 bases). The germline V gene encodes CDR1 MNHEY and CDR2 SMNVEV (reference sequence). This CDR3 is 12 amino acids long. V gave up 6 bases and J gave up 11 bases, with 14 bases separating them. Here the CDR3 reads CASRKRGGKQFF. The CDR3 coding sequence is TGTGCCAGCAGAAAAAGGGGGGGAAAGCAGTTCTTC.

V usage is TRBV7-2 and J usage is TRBJ2-1; tentatively, D is TRBD1 (6 bases). V lost 1 base and J lost 6, with 10 bases in between. Germline CDR1 reads SGHTA; CDR2 reads FQGNSA. The CDR3 contains 14 residues. CDR3 residues: CASSLGSGANEQFF. CDR3 coding DNA: TGTGCCAGCAGCTTAGGTTCAGGGGCCAATGAGCAGTTCTTC.

This clone has just one count. V and J are TRBV5-1 and TRBJ1-1; tentative D call: TRBD1 (6 bases). Trimming cost V 1 base and J 2 bases, with 12 bases left between them. CDR1 SGHRS and CDR2 YFSETQ come from the germline V gene. The CDR3 contains 15 residues. The CDR3 sequence is CASSLRTVKNTEAFF. The DNA for the CDR3 is TGCGCCAGCAGCTTGAGGACAGTCAAAAACACTGAAGCTTTCTTT.

This clone was detected a few times. J is TRBJ2-7 and V is TRBV11-2; D is possibly TRBD1 (5 bases). The CDR3 is 15 amino acids. V gave up 2 bases and J gave up 2 bases, with 13 bases separating them. Germline loops: CDR1 SGHAT, CDR2 FQNNGV. The CDR3 loop is CASSLSDSLTYEQYF. CDR3 in DNA: TGTGCCAGCAGCTTAAGTGACAGCTTAACCTACGAGCAGTACTTC.

V gene TRBV19 combines with J gene TRBJ2-1, with D perhaps matching TRBD1 (6 bases). Germline CDR1 reads LNHDA; CDR2 reads SQIVND (reference sequence). V lost 6 bases to trimming and J lost 0 bases, with 15 bases between them. The CDR3 loop spans 16 amino acids. The CDR3 DNA reads as TGTGCCAGTAGCCCACAGGGAGTAGGCTCCTACAATGAGCAGTTCTTC. This encodes CASSPQGVGSYNEQFF.

This clone was recorded only once. The CDR3 nucleotides read TGTGCCTGTGGCCCAGTTAACTACAATGAGCAGTTCTTC. It codes for CACGPVNYNEQFF. V gene TRBV30 combines with J gene TRBJ2-1; D remains unclear. The V end was cut by 6 bases, the J end by 3 bases, with 12 bases between. CDR1 is GTSNPN, CDR2 SVGIG, per germline (reference sequence). The CDR3 sequence is 13 residues long. The entire variable domain, with the rest obtained from reference TRBV30 and TRBJ2-1, is as follows: SQTIHQWPATLVQPVGSPLSLECTVEGTSNPNLYWYRQAAGRGLQLLFYSVGIGQISSEVPQNLSASRPQDRQFILSSKKLLLSDSGFYLCACGPVNYNEQFFGPGTRLTVL.

This clone was seen a single time. The rearrangement links TRBV10-3 to TRBJ2-7; perhaps TRBD1 as D (6 bases). The germline V gene encodes CDR1 ENHRY and CDR2 SYGVKD. This CDR3 is 12 amino acids long. Trimming removed 5 bases from V and 5 bases from J, with 10 bases in between. CDR3 nucleotides: TGTGCCATCAGTCCCCAGGGGAACGAGCAGTACTTC. This codes for CAISPQGNEQYF.

Only a few counts were recorded for this clone. The chain carries TRBV7-2 and TRBJ2-7; 7 positions match TRBD2. This CDR3 has 14 amino acids. The germline V gene has CDR1 SGHTA and CDR2 FQGNSA. The junction had 6 bases not matched to a gene; V was cut back by 5 bases and J by 2 bases. In DNA form, the CDR3 reads TGTGCCAGCAGCCTTACTAGCGTAGCCTACGAGCAGTACTTC. This translates into CASSLTSVAYEQYF.

The chain carries TRBV10-3 and TRBJ2-7; weak D call: TRBD1 (6 bases). The germline V and J ends were trimmed by 5 bases and 6 bases, with 14 bases remaining between them. Germline CDR1 and CDR2: ENHRY and SYGVKD. The CDR3 covers 13 residues. CDR3 DNA: TGTGCCATCAGTACCGTAGGGGGTAGCGAGCAGTACTTC. Its protein is CAISTVGGSEQYF.

This clone was counted a single time. The chain links TRBV5-1 to TRBJ1-3, with D uncertain. This CDR3 has 11 residues. Per the germline V gene, CDR1 is SGHRS and CDR2 is YFSETQ. Trimming left V 5 bases short and J 4 bases short, with 4 bases between. This chain's CDR3 is CASSVGNTIYF. As DNA, the CDR3 is TGCGCCAGCAGTGTAGGAAACACCATATATTTT.

This chain uses TRBV19 with TRBJ1-3, with D unresolved. With 3 bases removed from V and 0 bases from J, the gap between germline ends came to 15 bases. The length of the CDR3 is 17 residues. Germline loops: CDR1 LNHDA, CDR2 SQIVND (reference sequence). The CDR3 reads CASSMVDGVYSGNTIYF. The CDR3 DNA sequence: TGTGCCAGTAGTATGGTCGACGGGGTTTACTCTGGAAACACCATATATTTT. Looking up the rest from reference TRBV19 and TRBJ1-3 gives the full variable domain: DGGITQSPKYLFRKEGQNVTLSCEQNLNHDAMYWYRQDPGQGLRLIYYSQIVNDFQKGDIAEGYSVSREKKESFPLTVTSAQKNPTAFYLCASSMVDGVYSGNTIYFGEGSWLTVV.

This chain connects TRBV7-9 to TRBJ1-1; a weak D match, TRBD1 (6 bases). Germline V gene data show CDR1 as SEHNR and CDR2 as FQNEAQ (reference sequence). This CDR3 spans 13 amino acids. Trimming left V 4 bases short and J 7 bases short, with 13 bases between. CDR3 sequence reads: CASSSQTGIEAFF. The CDR3 DNA follows: TGTGCCAGCAGCTCCCAAACAGGGATTGAAGCTTTCTTT.

The V call is TRBV6-1, the J call TRBJ1-4; D call uncertain. From germline, CDR1 is MNHNS and CDR2 SASEGT. Trimming pared 2 bases from V and 8 bases from J, leaving 18 bases between. The CDR3 consists of 16 residues. Here the CDR3 reads CASSELPQRTVEKLFF. Written as DNA, the CDR3 is TGTGCCAGCAGTGAACTCCCTCAGCGAACGGTGGAAAAACTGTTTTTT.

V is TRBV2 and J is TRBJ1-2; 8 nucleotides align to TRBD1. V dropped 4 bases and J dropped 7; count of bases not matched to a gene: 5. The CDR3 sequence is 13 residues long. In germline, CDR1 is SNHLY, CDR2 FYNNEI. In nucleotides, the CDR3 is TGTGCCAGCAGTGGGACAGGGTCTCTTGGCTACACCTTC. Translation: CASSGTGSLGYTF.

This clone has a handful of counts. The chain combines TRBV18 with TRBJ2-2, with a tentative D call TRBD2 (5 bases). CDR3 length equals 16 residues. The germline V gene encodes CDR1 KGHSH and CDR2 LQKENI. Trimming left V 1 base short and J 2 bases short, with 11 bases between. This CDR3 reads CASSPRVATNTGELFF. In nucleotides, the CDR3 is TGTGCCAGCTCACCACGGGTAGCGACCAACACCGGGGAGCTGTTTTTT.

The rearrangement joins TRBV5-6 to TRBJ2-2, with 8 bases fitting TRBD2. V was clipped by 0 bases and J by 3 bases; unmatched bases: 10. The CDR3 has 18 amino acids. The germline CDR1 and CDR2 sequences are SGHDT and YYEEEE. CDR3 amino acids: CASSLEAGGRGHTGELFF. For the CDR3, the DNA is TGTGCCAGCAGCTTGGAGGCGGGGGGCAGGGGCCACACCGGGGAGCTGTTTTTT.

The chain is built from TRBV5-6 and TRBJ2-1, with D tentatively TRBD2 (6 bases). The CDR3 is 15 residues long. V was cut by 4 bases and J by 8 bases, with 19 bases left in between. Per the germline V gene, CDR1 is SGHDT and CDR2 is YYEEEE. The CDR3 region has the DNA TGTGCCAGCAGCGCGGGACTCACAAACGGCGATGAGCAGTTCTTC. Amino acid sequence: CASSAGLTNGDEQFF.

The CDR3 bases are TGTGCCAGCAGCTTGGGACAGGGCGGTATCGGGGGTCAGCCCCAGCATTTT. Its protein product is CASSLGQGGIGGQPQHF. The J gene is TRBJ1-5, the V gene TRBV5-5, with 7 bases matching TRBD1. The germline V gene has CDR1 SGHKS and CDR2 YYEKEE (reference sequence). The CDR3 has 17 amino acids. Trimming removed 0 bases from V and 6 bases from J; junction bases left unmatched: 12.